This is a list of T cell receptor beta chains from one sample in a study of cytomegalovirus exposure and HLA in healthy donors. Sequencing used immunoSEQ multiplex PCR; TCRdb keeps in-frame clones, though not all of them. The sample has about 130,000 clones, around 83% seen once. Sequencing input: PBMCs. The origin of the receptors is a woman between 50 and 59 years old in good health and CMV-seropositive. CDR3s include the opening cysteine and the closing phenylalanine or tryptophan. D genes are given only for firm matches. Size is stated for part of the rows, as once, few or many counts, or as a class when the clone is expanded.

V	J	D	size	CDR3	DNA
TRBV15	TRBJ1-2	.	.	CATSRDTWAYTF	TGTGCCACCAGCAGAGATACGTGGGCCTACACCTTC
TRBV18	TRBJ1-4	.	.	CASSRQGREKLFF	TGTGCCAGCTCACGGCAGGGGCGTGAAAAACTGTTTTTT
TRBV6-6	TRBJ2-1	TRBD2	few	CASSIAGVGEQFF	TGTGCCAGCAGTATAGCGGGAGTAGGTGAGCAGTTCTTC
TRBV4-1	TRBJ2-2	TRBD1	.	CASSPRGQGEGTGELFF	TGCGCCAGCAGCCCCCGGGGACAGGGAGAGGGCACCGGGGAGCTGTTTTTT
TRBV28	TRBJ1-5	.	once	CASSFGVVQPQHF	TGTGCCAGCAGTTTCGGGGTGGTGCAGCCCCAGCATTTT
TRBV23-1	TRBJ1-2	TRBD1	medium-sized	CASSQDRQGYGYTF	TGCGCCAGCAGCCAAGACCGACAGGGCTATGGCTACACCTTC
TRBV19	TRBJ1-2	.	.	CASSMGREGYGYTF	TGTGCCAGTAGTATGGGCAGGGAGGGCTATGGCTACACCTTC
TRBV6-6	TRBJ1-1	TRBD1	few	CASSTGGWTEAFF	TGTGCCAGCAGCACAGGGGGCTGGACTGAAGCTTTCTTT
TRBV11-1	TRBJ2-4	.	.	CASSQGKNIQYF	TGTGCCAGCAGTCAGGGGAAAAACATTCAGTACTTC
TRBV5-1	TRBJ1-2	TRBD1	once	CASSLGTGNNYGYTF	TGCGCCAGCAGCTTGGGGACAGGGAATAACTATGGCTACACCTTC
TRBV27	TRBJ1-1	.	.	CAGSFGAGRTEAFF	TGTGCCGGCAGTTTCGGGGCGGGGCGGACTGAAGCTTTCTTT
TRBV20-1	TRBJ2-1	.	.	CSAGTREQFF	TGCAGTGCGGGGACTCGTGAGCAGTTCTTC
TRBV28	TRBJ1-2	.	.	CASSFGNYGYTF	TGTGCCAGCAGTTTTGGCAACTATGGCTACACCTTC
TRBV5-6	TRBJ1-3	.	.	CASSPTRTAYTSSGNTIYF	TGTGCCAGCAGCCCGACCCGGACAGCTTACACGAGCTCTGGAAACACCATATATTTT
TRBV10-1	TRBJ2-3	TRBD2	few	CASSDSGSTDTQYF	TGCGCCAGCAGTGACAGCGGGAGTACAGATACGCAGTATTTT
TRBV2	TRBJ1-1	.	.	CASLFDRFLTEAFF	TGTGCCAGCCTATTTGACAGGTTTTTGACTGAAGCTTTCTTT
TRBV9	TRBJ2-7	.	.	CASSVGGTPYEQYF	TGTGCCAGCAGCGTAGGAGGAACTCCCTACGAGCAGTACTTC
TRBV7-3	TRBJ1-6	TRBD1	.	CASSLGTVNSPLHF	TGTGCCAGCAGTCTCGGGACAGTTAATTCACCCCTCCACTTT
TRBV7-2	TRBJ2-2	.	.	CASSLALAYTGELFF	TGTGCCAGCAGCTTAGCCCTAGCCTACACCGGGGAGCTGTTTTTT